These 9 T cell receptor beta chains were all obtained from the same sample, sequenced in a study of metastatic and nonmetastatic thyroid tumors. TCRdb reassembled clones from the PCR reads with MiXCR. Counted here are about 25,000 clones, approximately 20% occurring once; the ten biggest clones make up approximately 8%. Among the patients, none had received any treatment before thyroid surgery. The sequenced material came from blood. All receptors derive from a female donor with papillary thyroid cancer or a benign thyroid nodule (not recorded which). Some clones in this sample may be carry-over from other donors' samples.

This clone is labeled as medium-sized. V is TRBV30 and J is TRBJ1-1; tentatively, D is TRBD1 (6 bases). Germline CDR1 reads GTSNPN; CDR2 reads SVGIG (reference sequence). The CDR3 runs 12 residues. Trimming cost V 5 bases and J 9 bases, with 16 bases left between them. CDR3 sequence (DNA): TGTGCCTGGGGGGGCCCAGGGGCAAAAGCTTTCTTT. This codes for CAWGGPGAKAFF.

This clone is medium-sized in the sample. The chain links TRBV6-1 to TRBJ2-1; D is uncertain. This CDR3 has 14 residues. Germline CDR1 MNHNS, CDR2 SASEGT. V lost 7 bases and J 0 bases, leaving 10 bases between the germline ends. The chain's CDR3 is CASMTPSSYNEQFF. The CDR3 DNA follows: TGTGCCAGCATGACCCCTAGCTCCTACAATGAGCAGTTCTTC.

The chain is built from TRBV10-2 and TRBJ2-1, with no clear D. Trimming took off 5 bases at V and 4 bases at J, with 3 bases between the two ends. This CDR3 has 11 residues. The germline gives CDR1 WSHSY, CDR2 SAAADI. CDR3 DNA: TGCGCCAGCAGTTATTACAATGAGCAGTTCTTC. Its translation: CASSYYNEQFF.

On this clone: One end of the junction is discordant with germline, which a read error may explain. The sample contains more than one DNA sequence encoding this CDR3. The rearrangement joins TRBV5-1 to TRBJ2-1; 13 nucleotides match TRBD2. CDR3 length: 15 amino acids. Germline-derived CDR1 and CDR2 are SGHRS and YFSETQ. The CDR3, as DNA: TGCGCAAGCAGCGAGACTAGCGGGGGGATAGATGAGCAGTTCTTC. It encodes CASSETSGGIDEQFF.

Remarks on this clone: One junction end disagrees with the germline gene, perhaps due to a read error. The chain recombines TRBV27 with TRBJ2-3, with a tentative D call TRBD1 (6 bases). The V gene's germline CDR1 is MNHEY and CDR2 SMNVEV (reference sequence). The CDR3 is 14 amino acids. CDR3 protein: CAISFTGCTDTQYF. CDR3 nucleotide sequence: TGTGCCATCAGTTTTACAGGGTGCACAGATACGCAGTATTTT.

The rearrangement uses TRBV7-3 and TRBJ2-5; 7 nucleotides agree with TRBD1. This CDR3 region has 16 residues. V was pared by 2 bases and J by 2 bases, with 8 bases of the junction left unmatched. Germline V gives CDR1 SGHTA, CDR2 FQGTGA. The CDR3: CASSLWVQGFQETQYF. CDR3 nucleotides: TGTGCCAGCAGCTTATGGGTACAGGGGTTTCAAGAGACCCAGTACTTC. Drawing the rest from reference TRBV7-3 and TRBJ2-5, the complete variable domain is GAGVSQTPSNKVTEKGKYVELRCDPISGHTALYWYRQSLGQGPEFLIYFQGTGAADDSGLPNDRFFAVRPEGSVSTLKIQRTERGDSAVYLCASSLWVQGFQETQYFGPGTRLLVL.

This clone is deemed medium-sized. The chain joins TRBV7-9 to TRBJ2-1; no clear D gene. Germline assignment: CDR1 SEHNR and CDR2 FQNEAQ (reference sequence). The CDR3 is 12 amino acids. Trimming took 2 bases from V and 7 from J, leaving 6 bases between them. The CDR3 protein is CASSLPENEQFF. The CDR3 nucleotides are TGTGCCAGCAGCTTACCCGAGAATGAGCAGTTCTTC.

This clone occurred many times. The chain joins TRBV24-1 to TRBJ2-1, with 10 bases fitting TRBD2. With 4 bases clipped from V and 0 bases from J, the junction kept 5 bases outside the gene matches. Germline values: CDR1 KGHDR, CDR2 SFDVKD. CDR3 length: 17 amino acids. Here the CDR3 reads CATSDDSGGSSYNEQFF. CDR3 DNA sequence: TGTGCCACCAGTGACGATAGCGGGGGGAGCTCCTACAATGAGCAGTTCTTC.

This clone was seen many times. V and J are TRBV5-1 and TRBJ1-2, with 7 nucleotides matching TRBD1. The germline CDR1 and CDR2 sequences are SGHRS and YFSETQ. V was pared by 2 bases and J by 6 bases, with 13 bases of the junction left unmatched. This CDR3 is built from 16 residues. In nucleotides, the CDR3 is TGCGCCAGCAGCTTAACTCCGAGCGACAGGGTAAATGGCTACACCTTC. Its translation is CASSLTPSDRVNGYTF.